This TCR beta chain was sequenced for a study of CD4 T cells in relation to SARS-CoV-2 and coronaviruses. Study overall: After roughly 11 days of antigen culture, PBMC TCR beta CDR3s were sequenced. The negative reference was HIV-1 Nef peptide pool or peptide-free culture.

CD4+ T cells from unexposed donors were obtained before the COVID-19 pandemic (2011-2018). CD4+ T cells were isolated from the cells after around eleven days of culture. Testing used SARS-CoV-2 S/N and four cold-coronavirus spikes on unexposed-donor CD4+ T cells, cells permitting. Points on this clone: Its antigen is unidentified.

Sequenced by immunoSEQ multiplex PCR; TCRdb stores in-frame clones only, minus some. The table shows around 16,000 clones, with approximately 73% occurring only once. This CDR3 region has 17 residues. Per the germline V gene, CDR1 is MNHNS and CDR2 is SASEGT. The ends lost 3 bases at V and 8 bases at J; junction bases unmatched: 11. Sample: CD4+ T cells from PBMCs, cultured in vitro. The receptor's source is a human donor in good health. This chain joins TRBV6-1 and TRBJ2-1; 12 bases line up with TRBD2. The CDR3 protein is CASSEVPSGRAKDEQFF. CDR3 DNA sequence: TGTGCCAGCAGTGAGGTCCCTAGCGGGAGGGCCAAGGATGAGCAGTTCTTC.